Listed below are T cell receptor beta chains from one sample, sequenced in a study of OX40 agonist ivuxolimab in advanced cancers. Method: immunoSEQ multiplex PCR; TCRdb's copy keeps in-frame clones and lacks some. The repertoire includes about 35,000 clones, around 80% of them detected once, and roughly 18% sits in the top ten. The sequenced sample was CD4+ or CD8+ T cells sorted from blood, obtained in a trial of the OX40 agonist ivuxolimab. The receptors derive from an adult with an advanced solid tumor such as melanoma, head and neck, liver or kidney cancer. Both conserved end residues are part of each CDR3. D genes are given only for firm matches. A clone size is listed for some rows: how often the clone was seen (once, few, many), or a class if it is expanded.

D gene,J gene,V gene,clone size,CDR3 DNA,CDR3 protein
.,TRBJ2-5,TRBV5-1,.,TGCGCCAGCAGACTGACTCGGGCCCAAGAGACCCAGTACTTC,CASRLTRAQETQYF
TRBD1,TRBJ2-7,TRBV10-2,.,TGCGCCAGCAGTGAGTCGGTAGGACAGGGGGTCTACGAGCAGTACTTC,CASSESVGQGVYEQYF
.,TRBJ2-2,TRBV5-4,.,TGTGCCAGTAGTGAGGGGTTAGGATACACCGGGGAGCTGTTTTTT,CASSEGLGYTGELFF
.,TRBJ1-5,TRBV2,.,TGTGCCAGCAAGTCGGGACTTAGCAATCAGCCCCAGCATTTT,CASKSGLSNQPQHF
.,TRBJ1-1,TRBV11-2,.,TGTGCCAGCAGCTTAACCCCGGGGGGGAACACTGAAGCTTTCTTT,CASSLTPGGNTEAFF
.,TRBJ1-4,TRBV27,.,TGTGCCAGCAGTTCCCGGGGGCAGGGGACTAGTAAACTGTTTTTT,CASSSRGQGTSKLFF
TRBD1,TRBJ2-7,TRBV7-6,.,TGTGCCAGCAGCCCAGGGACAGCGAACTCCTACGAGCAGTACTTC,CASSPGTANSYEQYF
.,TRBJ2-2,TRBV13,.,TGTGCCAGCAGCTTAAAGGGGAACAGGGAGCTGTTTTTT,CASSLKGNRELFF
TRBD1,TRBJ2-3,TRBV11-1,.,TGTGCCAGCGGGACAGGGGGCACAGATACGCAGTATTTT,CASGTGGTDTQYF
.,TRBJ1-2,TRBV6-5,once,TGTGCCAGCAGAAAGGGGGACCGCTATGGCTACACCTTC,CASRKGDRYGYTF
.,TRBJ1-5,TRBV12-5,.,TGTGCTAGTGGTGGTGACCGGAATCAGCCCCAGCATTTT,CASGGDRNQPQHF
.,TRBJ1-2,TRBV5-1,.,TGCGCCAGCAGCTCCGGGGGCATCTATGGCTACACCTTC,CASSSGGIYGYTF
.,TRBJ1-1,TRBV7-9,.,TGTGCCAGCAGCCGGGCCGGGACGGTCACTGAAGCTTTCTTT,CASSRAGTVTEAFF
.,TRBJ1-2,TRBV2,once,TGTGCCAGCAGGGCCCGTGGGGGCAACGGCTACACCTTC,CASRARGGNGYTF
.,TRBJ1-5,TRBV6-1,.,TGTGCCAGCAGAACAGCACTCAATCAGCCCCAGCATTTT,CASRTALNQPQHF
.,TRBJ1-6,TRBV27,few,TGTGCCAGCAGTTACAGGCCTAGGGATTCACCCCTCCACTTT,CASSYRPRDSPLHF
TRBD1,TRBJ2-7,TRBV4-1,once,TGCGCCAGCAGCCAAGATCCCACCCCAGGGGGCCCGTACGAGCAGTACTTC,CASSQDPTPGGPYEQYF
TRBD1,TRBJ1-1,TRBV10-3,.,TGTGCCATCAAGAGGACAGGGGCTGAAGCTTTCTTT,CAIKRTGAEAFF
TRBD1,TRBJ1-2,TRBV5-1,once,TGCGCCAGCGACTCCACAGGGGGCGGTGGCTACACCTTC,CASDSTGGGGYTF
TRBD1,TRBJ1-2,TRBV11-2,.,TGTGCCAGCAGCGTAACCCGGGACAGGGAGCTCTATGGCTACACCTTC,CASSVTRDRELYGYTF
TRBD1,TRBJ1-3,TRBV6-5,.,TGTGCCAGCAGTTACCGACCGGGACAGGGAAAAGACACCATATATTTT,CASSYRPGQGKDTIYF
.,TRBJ2-2,TRBV15,.,TGTGCCACCAGCAGGGGGGGTTTAGGGCCCACCGGGGAGCTGTTTTTT,CATSRGGLGPTGELFF
.,TRBJ2-3,TRBV7-2,.,TGTGCCAGCAGCTACCGGGGGGCGTCAGATACGCAGTATTTT,CASSYRGASDTQYF
.,TRBJ2-7,TRBV29-1,.,TGCAGCGCCGTCCGAGGCTACGAGCAGTACTTC,CSAVRGYEQYF
.,TRBJ2-2,TRBV6-6,.,TGTGCCACTTTGGACCCGAGGACGGGGGAGCTGTTTTTT,CATLDPRTGELFF
.,TRBJ2-2,TRBV4-1,.,TGCGCCAGCAGCCTGCGACTAGGGCTGAACACCGGGGAGCTGTTTTTT,CASSLRLGLNTGELFF
TRBD1,TRBJ1-2,TRBV19,.,TGTGCCAGTAGTGACAGGGTATATGGCTACACCTTC,CASSDRVYGYTF
.,TRBJ2-1,TRBV2,.,TGTGCCAGCCAAGTGGACAGATCCTACAATGAGCAGTTCTTC,CASQVDRSYNEQFF
.,TRBJ2-5,TRBV5-1,.,TGCGCCAGCAGCTTGGTGGGGGTCCAAGAGACCCAGTACTTC,CASSLVGVQETQYF
.,TRBJ1-4,TRBV7-8,.,TGTGCCAGCAGCTCACCTAATAGCGAAAAACTGTTTTTT,CASSSPNSEKLFF
.,TRBJ2-3,TRBV7-3,.,TGTGCCAGCAGCCTAACAGGGCCCGATACGCAGTATTTT,CASSLTGPDTQYF
TRBD2,TRBJ2-3,TRBV13,.,TGTGCCAGCAGCTCGATCGTCGGACTAGAGGATACGCAGTATTTT,CASSSIVGLEDTQYF
.,TRBJ1-6,TRBV11-2,.,TGTGCCAGCAGCCTCGGGAGTTCCTATAATTCACCCCTCCACTTT,CASSLGSSYNSPLHF
TRBD1,TRBJ1-2,TRBV7-9,.,TGTGCCAGCAGCGCAGGACAGGGCTATGGCTACACCTTC,CASSAGQGYGYTF
.,TRBJ2-1,TRBV6-1,.,TGTGCCAGCACCCAAGAGGTAGCGGCCTACAATGAGCAGTTCTTC,CASTQEVAAYNEQFF
TRBD2,TRBJ2-3,TRBV28,.,TGTGCCAGCGATTTTGGTAGCGGGGGATCAGATACGCAGTATTTT,CASDFGSGGSDTQYF
.,TRBJ1-6,TRBV30,.,TGTGCCTGGAATTTGAGGGGTAGCTCCTATAATTCACCCCTCCACTTT,CAWNLRGSSYNSPLHF
TRBD1,TRBJ1-3,TRBV6-5,.,TGTGCCAGCAGTTATGGGACAGCTGGAAACACCATATATTTT,CASSYGTAGNTIYF
TRBD1,TRBJ2-5,TRBV7-9,.,TGTGCCAGCAGCCCAGGACAGGCAAGAGAGACCCAGTACTTC,CASSPGQARETQYF
.,TRBJ2-7,TRBV21-1,.,TGTGCCAGCAGCAACCCGACATCAGCGGCCGAGCAGTACTTC,CASSNPTSAAEQYF
.,TRBJ1-1,TRBV6-5,.,TGTGCCAGCAGTTACTCAGGGAGACACACTGAAGCTTTCTTT,CASSYSGRHTEAFF
.,TRBJ1-4,TRBV30,.,TGTGCCTGGAGTGTAATGGGGGGGAATGAAAAACTGTTTTTT,CAWSVMGGNEKLFF
TRBD1,TRBJ2-7,TRBV7-9,.,TGTGCCAGCAGCTTAGAACAGGGGGCCTACGAGCAGTACTTC,CASSLEQGAYEQYF
TRBD1,TRBJ1-6,TRBV5-1,.,TGCGCCAGAGTAGGGGACAGGGGTAATTCACCCCTCCACTTT,CARVGDRGNSPLHF
TRBD1,TRBJ1-1,TRBV2,.,TGTGCCAGCAGTCGGGACAGGGTGTTAGGAACTGAAGCTTTCTTT,CASSRDRVLGTEAFF
TRBD1,TRBJ1-1,TRBV2,.,TGTGCCGGCAGTGACCGGACAGGGAGGAGAACTGAAGCTTTCTTT,CAGSDRTGRRTEAFF
.,TRBJ2-2,TRBV5-4,.,TGTGCCAGCAGCTTGGGGCAGGGAGTAAGCACCGGGGAGCTGTTTTTT,CASSLGQGVSTGELFF
.,TRBJ2-1,TRBV6-5,.,TGTGCCAGCAGTTACTCGAGAGGGTCGAGAATTAATGAGCAGTTCTTC,CASSYSRGSRINEQFF
TRBD1,TRBJ2-7,TRBV28,.,TGTGCCACCGGGACAGGGGTCTCCTACGAGCAGTACTTC,CATGTGVSYEQYF
.,TRBJ1-1,TRBV29-1,few,TGCAGCGTTGACAGTACGAACACTGAAGCTTTCTTT,CSVDSTNTEAFF
.,TRBJ1-2,TRBV7-2,few,TGTGCCAGCAGCTCACAGCTCTATGGCTACACCTTC,CASSSQLYGYTF
TRBD1,TRBJ2-5,TRBV7-2,.,TGTGCCAGCAGCTTAAGGACAGGCCAAGAGACCCAGTACTTC,CASSLRTGQETQYF